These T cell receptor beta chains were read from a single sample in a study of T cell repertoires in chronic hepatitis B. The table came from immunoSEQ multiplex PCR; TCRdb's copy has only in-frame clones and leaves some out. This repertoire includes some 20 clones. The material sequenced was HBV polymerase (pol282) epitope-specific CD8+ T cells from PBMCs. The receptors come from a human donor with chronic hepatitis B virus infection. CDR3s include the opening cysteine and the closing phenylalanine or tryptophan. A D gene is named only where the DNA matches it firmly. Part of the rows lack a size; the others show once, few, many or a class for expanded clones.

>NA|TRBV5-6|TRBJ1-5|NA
CASSFQGAFSNQPQHF
TGTGCCAGCAGCTTTCAGGGCGCGTTTAGCAATCAGCCCCAGCATTTT
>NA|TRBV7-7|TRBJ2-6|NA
CASSKSLVPQSRANVLTF
TGTGCCAGCAGCAAGTCCCTAGTGCCACAAAGTCGGGCCAACGTCCTGACTTTC
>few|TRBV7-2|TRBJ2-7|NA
CASSLSSTHEQYF
TGTGCCAGCAGCTTATCCTCTACCCACGAGCAGTACTTC
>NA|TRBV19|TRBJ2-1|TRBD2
CASSTGTSGSQFF
TGTGCCAGTAGTACCGGGACTAGCGGTTCGCAGTTCTTC
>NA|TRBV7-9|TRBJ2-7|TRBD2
CASTWDYYEQYF
TGTGCCAGCACCTGGGACTACTACGAGCAGTACTTC
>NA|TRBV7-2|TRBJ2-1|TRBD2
CASSLLAGDSFGGNEQFF
TGTGCCAGCAGCTTGCTAGCGGGAGATTCTTTTGGTGGTAATGAGCAGTTCTTC
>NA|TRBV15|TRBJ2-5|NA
CATSRFGGETQYF
TGTGCCACCAGCAGATTTGGCGGAGAGACCCAGTACTTC
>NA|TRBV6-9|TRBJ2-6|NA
CASSRRYLRQSRANVLTF
TGTGCCAGCAGTCGGAGGTACTTACGACAAAGTCGGGCCAACGTCCTGACTTTC
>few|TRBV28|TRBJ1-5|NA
CASSPTGQLNQPQHF
TGTGCCAGCAGTCCGACGGGGCAACTCAATCAGCCCCAGCATTTT
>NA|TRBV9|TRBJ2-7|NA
CASSPPPQGLSSYEQYF
TGTGCCAGCAGCCCCCCTCCCCAGGGTTTAAGCTCCTACGAGCAGTACTTC